Following are 11 T cell receptor beta chains from one sample sequenced in a study of blood T cells in healthy people across ages. The authors ran a second PCR of about 6 to 11 cycles using a sample-barcoded 5' primer and a J-beta primer mix. TCRdb reprocessed the 5' RACE reads with MiXCR, giving one entry per CDR3 protein. The table shows hundreds of thousands of distinct CDR3 sequences, with about 26% occurring only once. The sample was also reused in another study, on T cells of mothers and their children.

Sequenced sample: blood. Receptors were obtained from a boy younger than 18 in good health.

This clonotype came up a few times. The chain couples TRBV20-1 to TRBJ2-2; 10 positions match TRBD2. The CDR3 runs 15 residues. V trimming: 5 bases; J trimming: 1 base; junction bases outside the gene matches: 4. The germline CDR1 and CDR2 sequences are DFQATT and SNEGSKA (reference sequence). The CDR3 DNA is TGCAGTGCTCTGGTAGCGGGGGGGAACACCGGGGAGCTGTTTTTT. Translated: CSALVAGGNTGELFF.

The DNA for the CDR3 is TGCGCCAGCAGTGGAAGGAGTATGCTCTGGGGGATCCAAGATACGCAGTATTTT. Its translation is CASSGRSMLWGIQDTQYF. The rearrangement links TRBV5-1 to TRBJ2-3; D may be TRBD1 or TRBD2 (5 bases each). Germline V CDR1 and CDR2: SGHRS, YFSETQ. V lost 5 bases and J 5 bases, leaving 27 bases between the germline ends. CDR3 size: 18 residues.

This clonotype was counted between two and nine times. CDR3 sequence: CASRKSGEVSFEFF. CDR3 in DNA: TGTGCCAGCAGAAAGTCGGGGGAGGTGAGTTTCGAGTTCTTC. The chain carries TRBV7-9 and TRBJ2-1, with D possibly being TRBD2 (6 bases). Per the germline V gene, CDR1 is SEHNR and CDR2 is FQNEAQ (reference sequence). The CDR3 covers 14 residues. Trimming pared 6 bases from V and 14 bases from J, leaving 23 bases between. The full variable domain, in which reference TRBV7-9 and TRBJ2-1 provide the parts outside the CDR3, is DTGVSQNPRHKITKRGQNVTFRCDPISEHNRLYWYRQTLGQGPEFLTYFQNEAQLEKSRLLSDRFSAERPKGSFSTLEIQRTEQGDSAMYLCASRKSGEVSFEFFGPGTRLTVL.

This clonotype was seen a few times. The chain is built from TRBV6-2 or TRBV6-3 and TRBJ2-7; 8 bases line up with TRBD1. Trimming removed 6 bases from V and 4 bases from J; junction bases left unmatched: 11. Germline CDR1 MNHEY, CDR2 SVGEGT. The CDR3 is 15 amino acids. The chain's CDR3 is CASSLQGAKGYEQYF. The CDR3 nucleotides are TGTGCCAGCAGCCTGCAGGGGGCGAAAGGGTACGAGCAGTACTTC.

CDR3: CASSLQGKGGGYTF. The CDR3 coding sequence is TGTGCCAGCAGTTTACAGGGGAAGGGCGGTGGCTACACCTTC. J is TRBJ1-2 and V is TRBV12-3 or TRBV12-4, with D tentatively TRBD1 (6 bases). With 2 bases removed from V and 7 bases from J, the gap between germline ends came to 14 bases. This CDR3 has 14 residues.

This clonotype was counted a few times. The V gene is TRBV5-5, the J gene TRBJ2-5, with 10 bases identical to TRBD1. This CDR3 is 14 amino acids long. V shed 3 bases, J shed 4 bases, and the junction held 3 bases outside the gene matches. Per germline, CDR1 SGHKS and CDR2 YYEKEE (reference sequence). CDR3: CASSSWTGGETQYF. The DNA for the CDR3 is TGTGCCAGCAGCTCCTGGACAGGGGGAGAGACCCAGTACTTC. The full variable domain, completed using reference TRBV5-5 and TRBJ2-5, is DAGVTQSPTHLIKTRGQQVTLRCSPISGHKSVSWYQQVLGQGPQFIFQYYEKEERGRGNFPDRFSARQFPNYSSELNVNALLLGDSALYLCASSSWTGGETQYFGPGTRLLVL.

This clonotype has a handful of counts. The gene calls are TRBV5-1 and TRBJ1-1; D possibly corresponds to TRBD1 (5 bases). Germline V gene data show CDR1 as SGHRS and CDR2 as YFSETQ. The CDR3 contains 13 residues. V was pared by 4 bases and J by 4 bases, with 11 bases between. CDR3 in amino acids: CASSRAGGTEAFF. CDR3 coding DNA: TGCGCCAGCAGCCGTGCCGGGGGCACTGAAGCTTTCTTT.

This clonotype was observed a handful of times. In DNA form, the CDR3 reads TGCGCCAGCAGCTTGGGGCCTAGCGGGCCCTCCTCAGATACGCAGTATTTT. Translated: CASSLGPSGPSSDTQYF. The rearrangement links TRBV5-1 to TRBJ2-3; 8 bases match TRBD2. The CDR3 length is 17 residues. The V and J ends lost 0 bases and 4 bases, in that order; junction bases with no gene match: 10. Germline CDR1 and CDR2: SGHRS and YFSETQ. Full variable domain (missing parts from reference TRBV5-1 and TRBJ2-3): KAGVTQTPRYLIKTRGQQVTLSCSPISGHRSVSWYQQTPGQGLQFLFEYFSETQRNKGNFPGRFSGRQFSNSRSEMNVSTLELGDSALYLCASSLGPSGPSSDTQYFGPGTRLTVL.

The chain is built from TRBV11-2 and TRBJ2-5; 7 bases are shared with TRBD1. J gave up 2 bases and V 7 bases, and 7 bases lay outside the gene matches. This CDR3 spans 14 amino acids. Germline V gene sequence: CDR1 SGHAT, CDR2 FQNNGV. The chain's CDR3 is CASTAPGQQETQYF. The CDR3 coding sequence is TGTGCCAGCACCGCGCCGGGACAGCAAGAGACCCAGTACTTC.

This clonotype was counted only a few times. The chain is built from TRBV20-1 and TRBJ1-3, with D perhaps TRBD1 (5 bases). There are 14 residues in the CDR3. Germline V CDR1 and CDR2: DFQATT, SNEGSKA (reference sequence). The CDR3 reads CGRRGQGSGNTIYF. The CDR3 bases are TGCGGCCGGCGGGGTCAGGGCTCTGGAAACACCATATATTTT.

The chain carries TRBV27 and TRBJ2-7, with D perhaps TRBD2 (6 bases). The CDR3 extends over 14 amino acids. Germline CDR1 and CDR2: MNHEY and SMNVEV (reference sequence). Trimming took off 8 bases at V and 4 bases at J, with 18 bases between the two ends. The CDR3 sequence: CASRERPPVYEQYF. The DNA for the CDR3 is TGTGCCAGCCGGGAGAGGCCCCCGGTTTACGAGCAGTACTTC.